This T cell receptor (beta chain) stems from a study of T cells in Graves' hyperthyroidism and ophthalmopathy. This clonotype was seen just once. With a much larger clone just one base away, this may be a read error. RNA transcripts were the template for amplifying TCR beta CDR3 regions. A first-round RT-PCR of the TCR CDR3 used the HTBI primer set. TCRdb reprocessed the multiplex PCR reads with MiXCR, giving one entry per CDR3 protein. The sample lists roughly 660,000 distinct CDR3 sequences, roughly 17% occurring once. Patients counted as stable if ophthalmopathy did not develop within 18 months. Trimming cost V 2 bases and J 1 base; bases outside gene matches: 6. The CDR3 length is 17 residues. Germline V lookup: CDR1 SGHRS, CDR2 YFSETQ.

This receptor was identified in a man between 50 and 59 years old with Graves' hyperthyroidism. The sequenced sample was blood. The chain employs TRBV5-1 and TRBJ2-7; TRBD2 agrees at 13 bases. DNA for the CDR3: TGCGCCAGCAGCTTAAGGACTAGCGGGAGCGAGTCCTACGAGCAGTACGTC. Its protein product is CASSLRTSGSESYEQYV.